The 30 T cell receptor beta chains below come from one sample, sequenced in a study of beta chain features in type 1 diabetes. The study reverse transcribed the entire isolated RNA, so it sequenced expressed TCRB transcripts. The repertoire was sequenced with immunoSEQ multiplex PCR; TCRdb's copy has only in-frame clones and lacks some. The sample lists about 230,000 clones, roughly 9.6% occurring once. Sequencing input: naive CD4+ T cells from blood. The receptors stem from a woman aged 18-30 years in good health.

The rearrangement joins TRBV18 to TRBJ1-1; 11 nucleotides match TRBD1. J lost 6 bases, V lost 3 bases, and 15 bases had no gene match. Germline CDR1 and CDR2: KGHSH and LQKENI. CDR3 length equals 18 residues. DNA for the CDR3: TGTGCCAGCTCACCGGTTGCAGTGGGAGGACAGGGGGCTTCTGAAGCTTTCTTT. Translated, it gives CASSPVAVGGQGASEAFF.

This clone was picked up a small number of times. The V gene is TRBV19, the J gene TRBJ2-3, with D possibly TRBD2 on 6 matching bases. CDR1 and CDR2 from the germline V gene are LNHDA and SQIVND (reference sequence). V dropped 10 bases and J dropped 4 bases, with 18 bases sitting between them. CDR3 length equals 14 residues. CDR3 sequence (DNA): TGTGCCACCGCCGGGGACGGGAGCTCAGATACGCAGTATTTT. Its protein product is CATAGDGSSDTQYF.

In its sample, this clone was seen a few times. The rearrangement links TRBV29-1 to TRBJ1-4, with 10 bases matching TRBD1. CDR3 length equals 13 residues. Germline trimming cut 7 bases from V and 7 bases from J; bases unmatched to any gene: 6. Germline CDR1 SQVTM, CDR2 ANQGSEA. The CDR3 loop is CSADRGQGEKLFF. CDR3 DNA sequence: TGCAGCGCTGACAGGGGGCAGGGTGAAAAACTGTTTTTT. Combining the CDR3 with reference TRBV29-1 and TRBJ1-4 gives the whole variable domain SAVISQKPSRDICQRGTSLTIQCQVDSQVTMMFWYRQQPGQSLTLIATANQGSEATYESGFVIDKFPISRPNLTFSTLTVSNMSPEDSSIYLCSADRGQGEKLFFGSGTQLSVL.

This rearrangement joins TRBV6-1 to TRBJ2-7, with 11 bases lining up with TRBD1. The CDR3 spans 14 residues. After removal of 6 bases from V and 2 bases from J, the junction contained 3 bases not matched to a gene. The germline V gene encodes CDR1 MNHNS and CDR2 SASEGT. CDR3 in DNA: TGTGCCAGCAGAACGGACAGGGGGCCCTACGAGCAGTACTTC. It codes for CASRTDRGPYEQYF.

In nucleotides, the CDR3 is TGTGCCAGCAGTTCCCGACAGTGGCAGAACACTGAAGCTTTCTTT. Protein: CASSSRQWQNTEAFF. This chain joins TRBV28 and TRBJ1-1, with D possibly matching TRBD1 (5 bases). Trimming left V 4 bases short and J 1 base short, with 13 bases between. From germline, CDR1 is MDHEN and CDR2 SYDVKM. The CDR3 totals 15 residues.

This chain joins TRBV7-9 and TRBJ1-1; TRBD1 is a possible D gene (6 bases). Germline V gene sequence: CDR1 SEHNR, CDR2 FQNEAQ (reference sequence). V lost 5 bases and J 4 bases, leaving 11 bases between the germline ends. The CDR3 spans 13 residues. The CDR3 DNA is TGTGCCAGCAGCCAACAACAGGGCACTGAAGCTTTCTTT. Translating gives CASSQQQGTEAFF.

This clone occurred a few times. The V and J genes are TRBV30 and TRBJ2-7; TRBD1 matches 9 bases. CDR1 and CDR2 from the germline V gene are GTSNPN and SVGIG (reference sequence). After removal of 0 bases from V and 2 bases from J, the junction contained 11 bases not matched to a gene. The CDR3 spans 17 residues. The CDR3, as DNA: TGTGCCTGGAGTGTCTATCCCGGGACAGGGAAACCCTACGAGCAGTACTTC. It is translated as CAWSVYPGTGKPYEQYF. The variable domain in full, with the rest retrieved from reference TRBV30 and TRBJ2-7, is SQTIHQWPATLVQPVGSPLSLECTVEGTSNPNLYWYRQAAGRGLQLLFYSVGIGQISSEVPQNLSASRPQDRQFILSSKKLLLSDSGFYLCAWSVYPGTGKPYEQYFGPGTRLTVT.

The sample holds a few counts of this clone. The chain joins TRBV28 to TRBJ1-1; D is undetermined. Germline loops: CDR1 MDHEN, CDR2 SYDVKM. CDR3 length equals 14 residues. Trimming cost V 4 bases and J 0 bases, with 9 bases left between them. The CDR3 region has the DNA TGTGCCAGCAGTTCCCCGGGGATGAACACTGAAGCTTTCTTT. Its protein is CASSSPGMNTEAFF.

V is TRBV2 and J is TRBJ2-3; 11 bases align to TRBD2. The germline gives CDR1 SNHLY, CDR2 FYNNEI. The CDR3 has 16 amino acids. The trim removed 2 bases at V and 3 bases at J, leaving 4 bases unmatched. CDR3: CASSERTSGSTDTQYF. The CDR3 region has the DNA TGTGCCAGCAGTGAAAGGACTAGCGGGTCTACAGATACGCAGTATTTT. Looking up the rest from reference TRBV2 and TRBJ2-3 gives the full variable domain: EPEVTQTPSHQVTQMGQEVILRCVPISNHLYFYWYRQILGQKVEFLVSFYNNEISEKSEIFDDQFSVERPDGSNFTLKIRSTKLEDSAMYFCASSERTSGSTDTQYFGPGTRLTVL.

The chain has TRBV6-1 and TRBJ1-1; tentatively, D is TRBD1 (6 bases). The CDR3 totals 14 residues. Germline V gives CDR1 MNHNS, CDR2 SASEGT. The germline V and J ends were trimmed by 8 bases and 5 bases, with 18 bases remaining between them. In DNA form, the CDR3 reads TGTGCCAGCGACACCGGGACATCATATACTGAAGCTTTCTTT. It specifies CASDTGTSYTEAFF.

In this sample, this clone turned up a few times. The chain has TRBV6-5 and TRBJ2-1; 16 nucleotides align to TRBD2. This CDR3 contains 16 residues. V was pared by 4 bases and J by 8 bases, with 5 bases of the junction left unmatched. Germline V gene sequence: CDR1 MNHEY, CDR2 SVGAGI. The CDR3 spells CASSWGLAGGYHEQFF. DNA of the CDR3: TGTGCCAGCAGTTGGGGACTAGCGGGGGGGTATCATGAGCAGTTCTTC.

This clone turned up a few times. The chain is built from TRBV5-1 and TRBJ1-6; tentative D call: TRBD1 (6 bases). In germline, CDR1 is SGHRS, CDR2 YFSETQ. The CDR3 is 17 amino acids. Trimming took 4 bases from V and 0 from J, leaving 14 bases between them. The CDR3 DNA is TGCGCCAGCAGCGCCGGGACAACAAACTCCTATAATTCACCCCTCCACTTT. This gives the protein CASSAGTTNSYNSPLHF.

This clone appeared a few times. The chain links TRBV11-2 to TRBJ1-1; 9 bases are a match to TRBD1. The CDR3 covers 19 residues. J gave up 1 base and V 2 bases, and 14 bases lay outside the gene matches. Germline CDR1 reads SGHAT; CDR2 reads FQNNGV. The CDR3 sequence: CASSLPRIGTGSRNTEAFF. CDR3 DNA: TGTGCCAGCAGCTTACCACGGATCGGGACAGGGTCGAGGAACACTGAAGCTTTCTTT.

In this sample, this clone turned up a few times. The rearrangement uses TRBV2 and TRBJ1-2; 7 bases agree with TRBD1. J gave up 0 bases and V 5 bases, and 3 bases lay outside the gene matches. CDR1 is SNHLY and CDR2 is FYNNEI in the germline V gene. This CDR3 region has 14 residues. The CDR3 sequence: CASSRDRANYGYTF. CDR3 DNA: TGTGCCAGCAGTAGGGACAGAGCTAACTATGGCTACACCTTC.

A few counts support this clone. V usage is TRBV5-1 and J usage is TRBJ2-2; tentative D call: TRBD1 (5 bases). The CDR3 extends over 16 amino acids. Germline CDR1 is SGHRS and CDR2 is YFSETQ. V dropped 0 bases and J dropped 5 bases, with 14 bases sitting between them. CDR3 nucleotides: TGCGCCAGCAGCTTGGTAATAGGGGCTGAGACCGGGGAGCTGTTTTTT. Translation gives CASSLVIGAETGELFF.

This clone was counted only a few times. The chain is built from TRBV7-8 and TRBJ2-3; no clear D. V gave up 1 base and J gave up 4 bases, with 6 bases separating them. The CDR3 totals 13 residues. Per the germline V gene, CDR1 is SGHVS and CDR2 is FQNEAQ. Here the CDR3 reads CASSLVVADTQYF. DNA for the CDR3: TGTGCCAGCAGCTTAGTTGTAGCAGATACGCAGTATTTT.

The gene calls are TRBV4-1 and TRBJ2-1; 10 positions match TRBD2. Germline trimming cut 1 base from V and 7 bases from J; bases unmatched to any gene: 10. The CDR3 totals 17 residues. The germline CDR1 and CDR2 sequences are MGHRA and YSYEKL. CDR3 DNA: TGCGCCAGCAGCCAAGGGCCACTAGCGGGACTCAAGAATGAGCAGTTCTTC. It codes for CASSQGPLAGLKNEQFF.

The rearrangement joins TRBV11-2 to TRBJ2-7; D might be TRBD1 (6 bases). The CDR3 has 14 amino acids. Germline V gene data show CDR1 as SGHAT and CDR2 as FQNNGV. V gave up 3 bases and J gave up 5 bases, with 14 bases separating them. CDR3 in DNA: TGTGCCAGCAGCTTTCAGAGGGGGAGCCACGAGCAGTACTTC. It codes for CASSFQRGSHEQYF. Using reference TRBV11-2 and TRBJ2-7 for the parts outside the CDR3, the full variable domain is EAGVAQSPRYKIIEKRQSVAFWCNPISGHATLYWYQQILGQGPKLLIQFQNNGVVDDSQLPKDRFSAERLKGVDSTLKIQPAKLEDSAVYLCASSFQRGSHEQYFGPGTRLTVT.

This clone was seen ten or more times. Other nucleotide sequences in the sample specify the same CDR3. This chain connects TRBV14 to TRBJ2-1; 9 nucleotides match TRBD2. CDR3 length equals 15 residues. Germline values: CDR1 SGHDN, CDR2 FVKESK. J lost 2 bases, V lost 3 bases, and 2 bases had no gene match. The CDR3 protein is CASSQVAGAYNEQFF. Here the CDR3 DNA reads TGTGCCAGCAGCCAGGTAGCGGGGGCCTACAATGAGCAGTTCTTC.

J is TRBJ2-1 and V is TRBV25-1; no reliable D call. The germline V gene encodes CDR1 MGHDK and CDR2 SYGVNS. This CDR3 comprises 13 residues. V was clipped by 5 bases and J by 6 bases, with 11 bases between them. CDR3 in DNA: TGTGCCAGCAGTCTCCTCGAGAGCAATGAGCAGTTCTTC. Its translation is CASSLLESNEQFF.

This sequence joins TRBV5-1 and TRBJ2-6, with a possible D match to TRBD2 (5 bases). The CDR3 has 16 residues. Trimming removed 4 bases from V and 1 base from J, with 12 bases in between. Germline V gives CDR1 SGHRS, CDR2 YFSETQ. The CDR3 is CASSPAGKSGANVLTF. CDR3 nucleotide sequence: TGCGCCAGCAGCCCGGCCGGGAAGTCTGGGGCCAACGTCCTGACTTTC. Full variable domain (rest looked up from reference TRBV5-1 and TRBJ2-6): KAGVTQTPRYLIKTRGQQVTLSCSPISGHRSVSWYQQTPGQGLQFLFEYFSETQRNKGNFPGRFSGRQFSNSRSEMNVSTLELGDSALYLCASSPAGKSGANVLTFGAGSRLTVL.

This clone was detected a few times. The CDR3 loop is CAWSPSNEQFF. As DNA, the CDR3 is TGTGCCTGGAGTCCCAGCAATGAGCAGTTCTTC. The chain combines TRBV30 with TRBJ2-1, with unresolved D. The germline V and J ends were trimmed by 2 bases and 6 bases, with 5 bases remaining between them. Germline assignment: CDR1 GTSNPN and CDR2 SVGIG (reference sequence). This CDR3 has 11 residues.

The rearrangement joins TRBV19 to TRBJ1-5; 7 positions agree with TRBD1. Germline-derived CDR1 and CDR2 are LNHDA and SQIVND (reference sequence). V shed 7 bases and J 6 bases; nucleotides not matched to a gene: 9. CDR3 length: 14 residues. The CDR3 reads CASIGTEGGQPQHF. CDR3 nucleotide sequence: TGTGCCAGTATTGGGACAGAGGGAGGTCAGCCCCAGCATTTT. Combining the CDR3 with reference TRBV19 and TRBJ1-5 gives the whole variable domain DGGITQSPKYLFRKEGQNVTLSCEQNLNHDAMYWYRQDPGQGLRLIYYSQIVNDFQKGDIAEGYSVSREKKESFPLTVTSAQKNPTAFYLCASIGTEGGQPQHFGDGTRLSIL.

This clone showed up many times. This sequence joins TRBV5-4 and TRBJ2-5; D perhaps matches TRBD1 (5 bases). The CDR3 has 13 residues. Germline lookup yields CDR1 SGHNT and CDR2 YYREEE (reference sequence). V was clipped by 3 bases and J by 7 bases, with 13 bases between them. This chain's CDR3 is CASSSGWQGTQYF. DNA for the CDR3: TGTGCCAGCAGCTCAGGTTGGCAGGGGACCCAGTACTTC. The entire variable domain, with the rest obtained from reference TRBV5-4 and TRBJ2-5, is as follows: ETGVTQSPTHLIKTRGQQVTLRCSSQSGHNTVSWYQQALGQGPQFIFQYYREEENGRGNFPPRFSGLQFPNYSSELNVNALELDDSALYLCASSSGWQGTQYFGPGTRLLVL.

The chain combines TRBV15 with TRBJ2-1; D is perhaps TRBD1 (6 bases). The CDR3 is 13 residues long. V gave up 2 bases and J gave up 9 bases, with 11 bases separating them. The germline V gene encodes CDR1 LNHNV and CDR2 YYDKDF (reference sequence). CDR3 DNA sequence: TGTGCCACCAGCAGACAGGGGTTGATTGAGCAGTTCTTC. It encodes CATSRQGLIEQFF.

This rearrangement joins TRBV5-4 to TRBJ2-7; TRBD2 agrees at 8 bases. V lost 3 bases and J lost 0; bases outside the gene matches: 17. In germline, CDR1 is SGHNT, CDR2 YYREEE (reference sequence). The CDR3 consists of 19 residues. The CDR3 here is CASSSGGNFRRISSYEQYF. The CDR3 DNA is TGTGCCAGCAGCTCGGGGGGGAACTTCAGGCGCATTAGCTCCTACGAGCAGTACTTC.

V is TRBV11-2 and J is TRBJ2-5; 9 nucleotides agree with TRBD1. The germline CDR1 and CDR2 sequences are SGHAT and FQNNGV. This CDR3 spans 19 amino acids. The V gene end was trimmed by 2 bases and the J gene end by 4 bases; junction bases not matched to a gene: 17. This CDR3 is CASSLNRDRVVVSRETQYF. The CDR3 coding sequence is TGTGCCAGCAGCTTAAATCGGGACAGGGTCGTTGTATCGAGAGAGACCCAGTACTTC.

The V call is TRBV9, the J call TRBJ2-7; no reliable D call. Germline values: CDR1 SGDLS, CDR2 YYNGEE. This CDR3 spans 13 amino acids. The V end was cut by 0 bases, the J end by 3 bases, with 7 bases between. CDR3 protein: CASSVDVSYEQYF. The CDR3 DNA sequence: TGTGCCAGCAGCGTAGATGTCAGCTACGAGCAGTACTTC.

CDR3 in DNA: TGTGCCAGCAGCGCCTTGGGGCGGGAGGGCTCCGAGCAGTACTTC. Its protein product is CASSALGREGSEQYF. The gene calls are TRBV9 and TRBJ2-7, with 9 bases aligning to TRBD2. The ends lost 3 bases at V and 6 bases at J; junction bases unmatched: 10. The CDR3 sequence is 15 residues long. CDR1 and CDR2 (germline): SGDLS, YYNGEE.

The sample holds a few counts of this clone. The gene calls are TRBV7-9 and TRBJ1-2; TRBD1 aligns across 8 bases. The trim removed 5 bases at V and 7 bases at J, leaving 15 bases unmatched. CDR3 size: 16 residues. Germline CDR1 reads SEHNR; CDR2 reads FQNEAQ (reference sequence). Here the CDR3 reads CASSQFPPKDRAGYTF. In DNA form, the CDR3 reads TGTGCCAGCAGCCAATTTCCGCCCAAGGACAGGGCTGGCTACACCTTC. Together with reference TRBV7-9 and TRBJ1-2, the CDR3 gives the full variable domain: DTGVSQNPRHKITKRGQNVTFRCDPISEHNRLYWYRQTLGQGPEFLTYFQNEAQLEKSRLLSDRFSAERPKGSFSTLEIQRTEQGDSAMYLCASSQFPPKDRAGYTFGSGTRLTVV.